Detailed here is one T cell receptor (beta chain). As yet, its antigen is unknown. The sample belongs to a study of PD-L1 blockade in urothelial cancer. Study as a whole: Atezolizumab 1,200 mg was given intravenously every 3 weeks, starting 2014. The authors examined blood 3 weeks (second dose) and 6 weeks after treatment start. Researchers found blood samples held a median of approximately 150,000 T cells. General observations from the study: At 3 weeks on treatment, tumor-associated clones expanded more with durable benefit.

TCRdb's table, derived via immunoSEQ multiplex PCR, lists solely in-frame clones and lacks some. The data hold 11,000 to 15,000 clones, with 88% observed a single time. This CDR3 comprises 14 residues. CDR1 MNHNY and CDR2 SVGAGI come from the germline V gene (reference sequence). J lost 4 bases, V lost 7 bases, and 4 bases had no gene match. The source of this sequence is a man aged 65 to 79 with urothelial cancer. Sample: PBMCs, taken around atezolizumab (anti-PD-L1) treatment. The V and J genes are TRBV6-6 and TRBJ2-5; the match to TRBD2 covers 12 bases. CDR3 amino acids: CASNLAGGPETQYF. The CDR3 region has the DNA TGTGCCAGCAACCTAGCGGGGGGGCCAGAGACCCAGTACTTC.